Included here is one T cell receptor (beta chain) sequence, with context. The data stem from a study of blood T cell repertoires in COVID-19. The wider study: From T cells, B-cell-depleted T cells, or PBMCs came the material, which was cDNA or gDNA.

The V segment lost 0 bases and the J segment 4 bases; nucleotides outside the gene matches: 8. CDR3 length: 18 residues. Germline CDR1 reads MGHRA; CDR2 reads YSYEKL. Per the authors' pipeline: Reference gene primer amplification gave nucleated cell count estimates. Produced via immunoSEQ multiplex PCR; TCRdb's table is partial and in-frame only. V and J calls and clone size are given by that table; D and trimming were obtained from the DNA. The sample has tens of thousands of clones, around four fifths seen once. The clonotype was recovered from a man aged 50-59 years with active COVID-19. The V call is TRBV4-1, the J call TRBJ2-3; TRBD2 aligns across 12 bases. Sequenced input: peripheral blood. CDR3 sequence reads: CASSQDTLAGGPPDTQYF. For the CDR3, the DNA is TGCGCCAGCAGCCAAGATACCCTAGCGGGGGGGCCCCCAGATACGCAGTATTTT.